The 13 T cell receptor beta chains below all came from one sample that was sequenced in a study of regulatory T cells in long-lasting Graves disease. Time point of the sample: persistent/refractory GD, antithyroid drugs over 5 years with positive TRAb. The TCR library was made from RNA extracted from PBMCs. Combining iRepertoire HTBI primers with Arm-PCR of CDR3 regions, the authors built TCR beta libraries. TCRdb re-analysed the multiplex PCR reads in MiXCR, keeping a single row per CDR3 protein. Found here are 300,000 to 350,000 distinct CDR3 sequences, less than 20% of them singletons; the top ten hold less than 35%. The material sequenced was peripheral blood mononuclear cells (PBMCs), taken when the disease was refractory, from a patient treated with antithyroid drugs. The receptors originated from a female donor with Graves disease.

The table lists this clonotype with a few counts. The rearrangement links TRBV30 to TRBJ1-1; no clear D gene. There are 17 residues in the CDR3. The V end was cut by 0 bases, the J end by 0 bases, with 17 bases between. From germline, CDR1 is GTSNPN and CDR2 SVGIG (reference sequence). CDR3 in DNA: TGTGCCTGGAGTGTACCTCGGCGACACAGCCTGAACACTGAAGCTTTCTTT. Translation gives CAWSVPRRHSLNTEAFF.

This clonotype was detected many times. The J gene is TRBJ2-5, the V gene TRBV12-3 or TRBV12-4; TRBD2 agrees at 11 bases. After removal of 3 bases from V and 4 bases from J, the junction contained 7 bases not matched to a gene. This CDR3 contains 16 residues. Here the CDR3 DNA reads TGTGCCAGCAGTTTCTATCCTAGCGGGAGGTCAGAGACCCAGTACTTC. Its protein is CASSFYPSGRSETQYF.

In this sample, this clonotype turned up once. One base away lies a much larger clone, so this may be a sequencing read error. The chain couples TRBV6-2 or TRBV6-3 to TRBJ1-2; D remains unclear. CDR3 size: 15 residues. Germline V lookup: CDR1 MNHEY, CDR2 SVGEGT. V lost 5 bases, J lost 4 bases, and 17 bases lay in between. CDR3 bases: TGTGCCAGCAGTCACCCGGCGCCGGGGTTCTATGGCTACACCTTC. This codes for CASSHPAPGFYGYTF.

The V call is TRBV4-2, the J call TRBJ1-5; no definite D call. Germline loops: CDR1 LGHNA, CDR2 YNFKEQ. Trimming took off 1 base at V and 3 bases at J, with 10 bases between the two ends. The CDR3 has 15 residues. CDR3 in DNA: TGTGCCAGCAGCCAAGCCAGCCTCGTCAATCAGCCCCAGCATTTT. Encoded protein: CASSQASLVNQPQHF.

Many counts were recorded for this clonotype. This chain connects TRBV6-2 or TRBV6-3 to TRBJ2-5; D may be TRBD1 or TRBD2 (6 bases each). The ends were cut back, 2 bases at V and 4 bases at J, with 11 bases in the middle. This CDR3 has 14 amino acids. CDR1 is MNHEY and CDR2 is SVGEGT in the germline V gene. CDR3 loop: CASSYVRGGETQYF. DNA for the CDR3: TGTGCCAGCAGTTACGTCAGGGGAGGAGAGACCCAGTACTTC.

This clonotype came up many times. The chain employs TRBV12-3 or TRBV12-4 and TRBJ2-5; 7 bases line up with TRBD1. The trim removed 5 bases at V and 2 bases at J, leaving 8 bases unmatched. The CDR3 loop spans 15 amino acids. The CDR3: CASSKRDRRQETQYF. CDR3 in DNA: TGTGCCAGCAGTAAACGGGACAGAAGACAAGAGACCCAGTACTTC.

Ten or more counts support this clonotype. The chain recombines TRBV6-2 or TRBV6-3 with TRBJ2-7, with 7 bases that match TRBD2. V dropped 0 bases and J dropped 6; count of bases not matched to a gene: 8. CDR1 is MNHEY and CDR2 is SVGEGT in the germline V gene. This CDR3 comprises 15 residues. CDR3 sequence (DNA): TGTGCCAGCAGTTACTCCGCGGGGGAAGGTCGCGAGCAGTACTTC. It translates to CASSYSAGEGREQYF.

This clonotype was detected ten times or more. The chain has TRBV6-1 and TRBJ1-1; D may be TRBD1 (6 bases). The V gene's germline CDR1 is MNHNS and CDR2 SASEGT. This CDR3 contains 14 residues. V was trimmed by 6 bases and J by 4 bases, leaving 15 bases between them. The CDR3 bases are TGTGCCAGCAGGACCCATACAGGGCGCACTGAAGCTTTCTTT. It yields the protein CASRTHTGRTEAFF.

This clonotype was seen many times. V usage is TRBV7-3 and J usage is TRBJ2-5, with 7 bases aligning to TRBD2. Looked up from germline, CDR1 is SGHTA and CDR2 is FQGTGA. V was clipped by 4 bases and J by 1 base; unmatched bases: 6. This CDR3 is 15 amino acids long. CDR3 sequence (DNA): TGTGCCAGCAGCTCTCGCGGGGGTATCCAAGAGACCCAGTACTTC. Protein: CASSSRGGIQETQYF.

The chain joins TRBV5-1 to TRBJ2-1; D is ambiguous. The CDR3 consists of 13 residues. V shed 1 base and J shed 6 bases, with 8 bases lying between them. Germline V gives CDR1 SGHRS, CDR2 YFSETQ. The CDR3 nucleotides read TGCGCCAGCAGCTTGATTGGTCCCAATGAGCAGTTCTTC. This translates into CASSLIGPNEQFF.

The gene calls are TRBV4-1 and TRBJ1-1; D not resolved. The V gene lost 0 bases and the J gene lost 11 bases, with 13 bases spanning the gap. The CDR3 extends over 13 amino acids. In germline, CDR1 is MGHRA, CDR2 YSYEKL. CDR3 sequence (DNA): TGCGCCAGCAGCCAAGAATTCGGCCCTGGGGCTTTCTTT. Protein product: CASSQEFGPGAFF.

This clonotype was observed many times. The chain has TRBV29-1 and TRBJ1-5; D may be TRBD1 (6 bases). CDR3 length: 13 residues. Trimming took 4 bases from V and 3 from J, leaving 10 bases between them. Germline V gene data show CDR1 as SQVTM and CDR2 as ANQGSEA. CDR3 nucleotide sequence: TGCAGCGTTGTGGGGGGCACCAATCAGCCCCAGCATTTT. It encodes CSVVGGTNQPQHF.

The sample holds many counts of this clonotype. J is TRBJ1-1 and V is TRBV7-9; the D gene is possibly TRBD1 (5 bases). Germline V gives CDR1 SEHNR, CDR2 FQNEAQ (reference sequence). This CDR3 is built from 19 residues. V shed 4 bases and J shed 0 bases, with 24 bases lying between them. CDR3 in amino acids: CASSSRFSGALSMNTEAFF. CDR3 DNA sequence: TGTGCCAGCAGCTCTAGGTTCTCCGGGGCCCTATCCATGAACACTGAAGCTTTCTTT.